The T cell receptor (beta chain) under discussion was sequenced for a study of CD8 T cells in ankylosing spondylitis. Study observations and caveats: Typical of ankylosing spondylitis blood, it appeared, was a TCR beta motif of eight highly homologous variants.

The CDR3 has 15 residues if both end residues are counted. This clonotype has a single count. What it binds is not known. It is unclear where the CDR3 begins or ends on the DNA, so no DNA is shown, and the CDR3 is as TCRdb lists it. TCRdb reprocessed the 5' RACE reads via MiXCR and lists one record per CDR3 protein. Of over 600,000 distinct CDR3 sequences listed, around a fifth are singletons. The origin of this receptor is a male donor with ankylosing spondylitis. The chain carries TRBV23-1 and TRBJ2-2. TRBV23-1 is labeled an ORF, and its function is uncertain. Sequenced sample: blood, either unsorted or a sorted T cell fraction (not recorded which). The CDR3 is CASRVGTRTPGSCFF.